These T cell receptor beta chains were read from a single sample in a study of spatial heterogeneity in lung cancer. MiXCR was run by TCRdb on the 5' RACE reads, yielding one entry per CDR3 protein. The sample has about 120,000 distinct CDR3 sequences; less than 15% are singletons. Sequencing was performed on PBMCs, taken at follow-up. The receptors here all came from a male donor with early-stage non-small cell lung cancer. The conserved cysteine and the conserved F or W are not part of the CDR3 here.

j_gene: TRBJ1-5
v_gene: TRBV5-5
len: 14
CDR3aa: ASSLWDRVSNQPQH

j_gene: TRBJ1-5
v_gene: TRBV6-1
len: 15
CDR3aa: ASSERATGAYNQPQH

j_gene: TRBJ2-1
v_gene: TRBV6-5
len: 15
CDR3aa: ASRITMGGTHYNEQF

j_gene: TRBJ2-1
v_gene: TRBV29-1
len: 14
CDR3aa: SAGPLGQGTYNEQF

j_gene: TRBJ2-3
v_gene: TRBV24-1
len: 14
CDR3aa: ATSDGQGRATDTQY

j_gene: TRBJ2-1
v_gene: TRBV19
len: 13
CDR3aa: ASRSSGGARNEQF

j_gene: TRBJ2-7
v_gene: TRBV5-1
len: 13
CDR3aa: ASSSPGRARYEQY

j_gene: TRBJ1-1
v_gene: TRBV19
len: 11
CDR3aa: ASSINRVTEAF

j_gene: TRBJ2-7
v_gene: TRBV29-1
len: 8
CDR3aa: SDPASEQY

j_gene: TRBJ2-1
v_gene: TRBV10-3
len: 14
CDR3aa: AISGPRGGGNNEQF

j_gene: TRBJ2-3
v_gene: TRBV4-1
len: 13
CDR3aa: ASSQQEASTDTQY

j_gene: TRBJ2-1
v_gene: TRBV2
len: 16
CDR3aa: ASRQEMAGLAALNEQF

j_gene: TRBJ1-4
v_gene: TRBV20-1
len: 11
CDR3aa: SVQMGRNEKLF

j_gene: TRBJ2-7
v_gene: TRBV11-2
len: 13
CDR3aa: ASSLEGGPLYEQY

j_gene: TRBJ2-1
v_gene: TRBV3-1
len: 11
CDR3aa: ASSPSRDRAPL

j_gene: TRBJ1-2
v_gene: TRBV10-3
len: 11
CDR3aa: AISQGAEYGYT

j_gene: TRBJ2-2
v_gene: TRBV5-4
len: 13
CDR3aa: ASSLQGARTGELF

j_gene: TRBJ2-5
v_gene: TRBV6-1
len: 10
CDR3aa: ASSGGMETQY

j_gene: TRBJ2-7
v_gene: TRBV6-5
len: 13
CDR3aa: ASSSGTAQTVGKY

j_gene: TRBJ1-2
v_gene: TRBV5-1
len: 12
CDR3aa: ASSTEGRNYGYT

j_gene: TRBJ2-7
v_gene: TRBV6-6
len: 13
CDR3aa: ASSYLGQGSHEQY

j_gene: TRBJ2-5
v_gene: TRBV11-1
len: 16
CDR3aa: ASSLDGRLLLPQETQY

j_gene: TRBJ1-2
v_gene: TRBV3-1
len: 13
CDR3aa: ASSPTTSPNYGYT

j_gene: TRBJ2-1
v_gene: TRBV7-9
len: 10
CDR3aa: ASSAVRGEQF

j_gene: TRBJ1-2
v_gene: TRBV27
len: 13
CDR3aa: ASMSLLPVGYGYT

j_gene: TRBJ2-1
v_gene: TRBV10-3
len: 10
CDR3aa: AISVGNNEQF

j_gene: TRBJ1-4
v_gene: TRBV20-1
len: 8
CDR3aa: SARREKLF

j_gene: TRBJ2-1
v_gene: TRBV28
len: 13
CDR3aa: ASSFGGITYNEQF

j_gene: TRBJ2-7
v_gene: TRBV14
len: 11
CDR3aa: ASSQERGLEQY

j_gene: TRBJ1-1
v_gene: TRBV12-5
len: 9
CDR3aa: ASGLDKEAF

j_gene: TRBJ2-7
v_gene: TRBV19
len: 12
CDR3aa: ASSRTDSSYEQY

j_gene: TRBJ2-5
v_gene: TRBV5-6
len: 12
CDR3aa: ASRQTGSPETQY

j_gene: TRBJ1-6
v_gene: TRBV20-1
len: 12
CDR3aa: SVIDRTDNSPLH

j_gene: TRBJ1-6
v_gene: TRBV3-1
len: 13
CDR3aa: ASSQDPGVDSPLH

j_gene: TRBJ1-4
v_gene: TRBV28
len: 10
CDR3aa: ASRRGKEKLF

j_gene: TRBJ2-3
v_gene: TRBV29-1
len: 14
CDR3aa: SVRGKATGSTDTQY

j_gene: TRBJ2-1
v_gene: TRBV12-3/TRBV12-4
len: 12
CDR3aa: ASSFRASYNEQF